This TCR beta chain stems from a study of blood T cell repertoires in COVID-19. Across the whole study: Spain, Italy and the United States supplied samples that represented acute and convalescent COVID-19.

The cohort comprised adults aged about 18 to 89 years residing in some 24 US areas. Allocation to cohorts depended on clinical history reported by the participants. The CDR3 contains 14 residues. V was cut by 0 bases and J by 5 bases, with 11 bases left in between. Germline V gene sequence: CDR1 SGDLS, CDR2 YYNGEE. Original analysis: Using reference gene primer amplification, nucleated cell counts were estimated. The method was immunoSEQ multiplex PCR; TCRdb's version includes in-frame clones alone and lacks a portion of them. From that table come the V and J calls and clone size; the DNA was used to work out D and trimming. The sample consists of around 320,000 clones, 90% of them appearing once.

Source material: PBMCs or T cells enriched from blood (not recorded which). The gene calls are TRBV9 and TRBJ2-5; TRBD2 might be the D (5 bases). This TCR came from a woman aged 18-30 years with acute COVID-19. CDR3 loop: CASSVGVEAETQYF. The CDR3 nucleotides are TGTGCCAGCAGCGTAGGCGTGGAGGCCGAGACCCAGTACTTC.